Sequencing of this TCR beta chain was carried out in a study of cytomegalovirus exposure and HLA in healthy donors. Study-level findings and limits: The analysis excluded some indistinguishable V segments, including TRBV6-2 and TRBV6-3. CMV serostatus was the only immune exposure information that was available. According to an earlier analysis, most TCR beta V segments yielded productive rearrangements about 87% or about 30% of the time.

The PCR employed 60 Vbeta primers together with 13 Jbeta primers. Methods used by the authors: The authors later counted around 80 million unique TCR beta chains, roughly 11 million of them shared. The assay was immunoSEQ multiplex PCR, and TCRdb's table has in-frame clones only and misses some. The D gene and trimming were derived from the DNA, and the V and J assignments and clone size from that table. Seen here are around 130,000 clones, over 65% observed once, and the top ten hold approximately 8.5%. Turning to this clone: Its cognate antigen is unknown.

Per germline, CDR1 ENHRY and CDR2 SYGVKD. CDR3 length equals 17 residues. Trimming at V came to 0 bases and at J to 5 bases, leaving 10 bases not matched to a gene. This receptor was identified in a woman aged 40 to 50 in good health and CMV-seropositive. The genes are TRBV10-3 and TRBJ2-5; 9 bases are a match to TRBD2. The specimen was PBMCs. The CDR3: CAISESGGGRGHETQYF. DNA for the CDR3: TGTGCCATCAGTGAGTCAGGGGGCGGGAGGGGTCACGAGACCCAGTACTTC.